The 8 T cell receptor beta chains in this list originate from one sample, sequenced in a study of T cells in Graves' hyperthyroidism and ophthalmopathy. Amplification of TCR beta CDR3 regions was performed using RNA transcripts as template. Initially, a first-round RT-PCR of the TCR CDR3 employed the HTBI primer set. TCRdb fed the multiplex PCR reads into MiXCR, producing one record per CDR3 protein. Among around 360,000 distinct CDR3 sequences, about 15% were seen once, and the ten largest hold roughly 20%. The source material was blood. Receptors were obtained from a woman in her sixties or seventies with Graves' ophthalmopathy.

This clonotype was detected many times. This chain uses TRBV28 with TRBJ2-3; TRBD2 matches at 8 bases. Looked up from germline, CDR1 is MDHEN and CDR2 is SYDVKM. Trimming cost V 5 bases and J 5 bases; bases outside gene matches: 6. This CDR3 is 14 amino acids long. The CDR3 region is CASSTRTSLDTQYF. The CDR3 coding sequence is TGTGCCAGCAGTACCCGGACTAGCTTAGATACGCAGTATTTT.

Worth noting for this clonotype: A single base separates this from a much larger clone, so it may be a read error. The genes are TRBV28 and TRBJ2-7; D is possibly TRBD1 or TRBD2 (5 bases each). V lost 6 bases and J 5 bases, leaving 17 bases between the germline ends. The CDR3 contains 14 residues. Germline CDR1 and CDR2: MDHEN and SYDVKM. CDR3 loop: CASRTGTPGHEQYF. The DNA for the CDR3 is TGTGCCAGCAGGACCGGGACGCCCGGCCACGAGCAGTACTTC.

The chain links TRBV7-9 to TRBJ2-3; 15 bases are shared with TRBD2. There are 19 residues in the CDR3. CDR1 and CDR2 (germline): SEHNR, FQNEAQ (reference sequence). J gave up 4 bases and V 1 base, and 9 bases lay outside the gene matches. In DNA form, the CDR3 reads TGTGCCAGCAGCTTAGTACTCGGACTAGCGGGAGGGCCATCAGATACGCAGTATTTT. It translates to CASSLVLGLAGGPSDTQYF.

This clonotype was seen repeatedly, ten times or more. This chain uses TRBV28 with TRBJ2-1; D is tentatively TRBD1 or TRBD2 (5 bases each). Per germline, CDR1 MDHEN and CDR2 SYDVKM. Trimming removed 3 bases at V and 7 bases at J, with 19 bases between. The CDR3 runs 16 residues. As DNA, the CDR3 is TGTGCCAGCAGTTTGGATTTCGGGGCAGGGAATAATGAGCAGTTCTTC. Its protein product is CASSLDFGAGNNEQFF.

This clonotype was recorded at least ten times. The CDR3 sequence is CASSAGGWQPQHF. CDR3 DNA sequence: TGTGCCAGCAGCGCGGGTGGCTGGCAGCCCCAGCATTTT. The chain couples TRBV9 to TRBJ1-5; unclear D gene. Deletions cut 3 bases from V and 7 bases from J, with 11 bases between. Per germline, CDR1 SGDLS and CDR2 YYNGEE. The CDR3 consists of 13 residues.

Only a few counts were recorded for this clonotype. The chain is built from TRBV5-4 and TRBJ1-1; no firm D call. V was cut by 0 bases and J by 6 bases, with 12 bases left in between. The CDR3 is 14 amino acids. From germline, CDR1 is SGHNT and CDR2 YYREEE (reference sequence). CDR3 nucleotide sequence: TGTGCCAGCAGCTTGGTACGAGATGGGGCTGAAGCTTTCTTT. This codes for CASSLVRDGAEAFF.

This clonotype was recorded a few times. The chain combines TRBV27 with TRBJ2-7, with a tentative D call TRBD1 (8 bases). The V gene's germline CDR1 is MNHEY and CDR2 SMNVEV (reference sequence). The CDR3 extends over 15 amino acids. Trimming took 8 bases from V and 5 from J, leaving 22 bases between them. Here the CDR3 DNA reads TGTGCCAGCGTGGCAGCGGGGCAGGGGGCCAACGAGCAGTACTTC. Translation gives CASVAAGQGANEQYF.

This clonotype was recorded many times. The genes are TRBV6-6 and TRBJ1-4, with D maybe TRBD1 (5 bases). The CDR3 totals 16 residues. The V end was cut by 0 bases, the J end by 8 bases, with 16 bases between. Germline V CDR1 and CDR2: MNHNY, SVGAGI (reference sequence). DNA of the CDR3: TGTGCCAGCAGTTACTCCTTGGCAGGGTTTGGAGAAAAACTGTTTTTT. Translated: CASSYSLAGFGEKLFF.